This T cell receptor (beta chain) was recovered during a study of T cell responses to AZD1222 COVID-19 vaccine. General study results and limits: Baseline antibody screening turned up just a handful of seropositive AZD1222 recipients.

The length of the CDR3 is 14 residues. V lost 5 bases to trimming and J lost 0 bases, with 10 bases between them. Looked up from germline, CDR1 is SNHLY and CDR2 is FYNNEI. Of note for this clone: Its antigen is currently unknown.

Method: immunoSEQ multiplex PCR; TCRdb's copy keeps in-frame clones and lacks some. The sample consists of about 110,000 clones, about 94% of them appearing once. The TCR comes from an adult who received the AZD1222 COVID-19 vaccine. V is TRBV2 and J is TRBJ1-2; D is uncertain. This sample comprised peripheral blood, obtained 28 days after the second AZD1222 dose. DNA of the CDR3: TGTGCCAGCAGTTCCTCAAGAGCTAACTATGGCTACACCTTC. Residues: CASSSSRANYGYTF.